These 12 T cell receptor beta chains originate from one sample sequenced in a study of human T cells and chemical hapten exposure. TCRdb passed the RACE reads through MiXCR, listing each CDR3 protein once. The sample has about 270,000 distinct CDR3 sequences; just under 8% are singletons. The time point denotes: pre-sensitization, week 0. Treatment noted: therapeutic diphenylcyclopropenone sensitization with weekly scalp DPC. The input for sequencing was whole blood, taken in connection with sensitization to the hapten diphenylcyclopropenone (DPC). Source of these receptors: a man in his late teens or twenties with alopecia areata. Some clones in this sample may be carry-over from other donors' samples.

This clonotype was counted a few times. The chain couples TRBV20-1 to TRBJ2-3, with 11 bases lining up with TRBD2. V dropped 5 bases and J dropped 2; count of bases not matched to a gene: 3. The CDR3 is made up of 14 amino acids. Per the germline V gene, CDR1 is DFQATT and CDR2 is SNEGSKA (reference sequence). CDR3 sequence (DNA): TGCAGTGCTCTAGCGGGGGGAAACACAGATACGCAGTATTTT. Its translation: CSALAGGNTDTQYF.

This sequence joins TRBV29-1 and TRBJ2-3; 7 bases agree with TRBD1. The CDR3 spans 13 residues. After removal of 3 bases from V and 5 bases from J, the junction contained 5 bases not matched to a gene. Germline values: CDR1 SQVTM, CDR2 ANQGSEA. The CDR3 coding sequence is TGCAGCGTTGATACAGGGGCGAGAGATACGCAGTATTTT. It is translated as CSVDTGARDTQYF.

This clonotype showed up many times. The chain employs TRBV12-3 or TRBV12-4 and TRBJ1-5; perhaps TRBD1 as D (5 bases). Trimming removed 5 bases from V and 3 bases from J, with 11 bases in between. The CDR3 has 14 residues. CDR3 DNA: TGTGCCAGCAGTCCCGTACAGGTCAATCAGCCCCAGCATTTT. Translation: CASSPVQVNQPQHF.

This chain uses TRBV4-1 with TRBJ1-6, with D maybe TRBD1 (6 bases). From germline, CDR1 is MGHRA and CDR2 YSYEKL. The CDR3 runs 15 residues. Trimming stripped 2 bases from V and 6 bases from J, with 11 bases between. CDR3 nucleotide sequence: TGCGCCAGCAGCCAACTGGGGGCTCCTAATTCACCCCTCCACTTT. This codes for CASSQLGAPNSPLHF.

Many counts were recorded for this clonotype. The genes are TRBV6-5 and TRBJ2-2, with a weak D call TRBD2 (6 bases). Trimming removed 7 bases from V and 5 bases from J, with 11 bases in between. The V gene's germline CDR1 is MNHEY and CDR2 SVGAGI. There are 13 residues in the CDR3. CDR3 DNA sequence: TGTGCCAGCATTGATGGGAGGACCGGGGAGCTGTTTTTT. It yields the protein CASIDGRTGELFF.

In this sample, this clonotype turned up many times. The chain recombines TRBV10-3 with TRBJ1-1; tentative D call: TRBD1 (5 bases). Looked up from germline, CDR1 is ENHRY and CDR2 is SYGVKD. This CDR3 comprises 13 residues. Trimming stripped 8 bases from V and 2 bases from J, with 12 bases between. CDR3 region: CAIGRGFNTEAFF. As DNA, the CDR3 is TGTGCCATCGGGAGGGGCTTTAACACTGAAGCTTTCTTT.

This clonotype was counted many times. This chain uses TRBV24-1 with TRBJ2-5; D tentatively fits TRBD1 or TRBD2 (5 bases each). Deletions cut 6 bases from V and 5 bases from J, with 12 bases between. The CDR3 loop spans 13 amino acids. The germline V gene has CDR1 KGHDR and CDR2 SFDVKD. In DNA, the CDR3 is TGTGCCACCAGTACTGAGGGGTCGGAGACCCAGTACTTC. Its protein is CATSTEGSETQYF.

This clonotype has only a few counts. This sequence joins TRBV28 and TRBJ2-3, with a weak D call TRBD2 (6 bases). The CDR3 has 17 amino acids. Between the trimmed V and J ends, which lost 8 bases and 0 bases, there was a span of 21 bases. Looked up from germline, CDR1 is MDHEN and CDR2 is SYDVKM. In DNA form, the CDR3 reads TGTGCCAGCGGTCGCTACGGGGGAGGATTTAGCACAGATACGCAGTATTTT. Amino acids: CASGRYGGGFSTDTQYF.

This clonotype showed up just a few times. This chain uses TRBV5-1 with TRBJ2-3, with unresolved D. The CDR3 is 15 amino acids. CDR1 is SGHRS and CDR2 is YFSETQ in the germline V gene. Trimming took 4 bases from V and 0 from J, leaving 12 bases between them. CDR3 protein: CASSIGPVSTDTQYF. The DNA for the CDR3 is TGCGCCAGCAGCATAGGGCCGGTTAGCACAGATACGCAGTATTTT.

At least ten counts were recorded for this clonotype. The V gene is TRBV9, the J gene TRBJ1-1, with D uncertain. Per germline, CDR1 SGDLS and CDR2 YYNGEE. This CDR3 has 15 amino acids. V was pared by 0 bases and J by 1 base, with 10 bases between. DNA for the CDR3: TGTGCCAGCAGCGTAGATCCCGGCAGGAACACTGAAGCTTTCTTT. Translated: CASSVDPGRNTEAFF. The complete variable domain, with remaining parts taken from reference TRBV9 and TRBJ1-1, reads DSGVTQTPKHLITATGQRVTLRCSPRSGDLSVYWYQQSLDQGLQFLIQYYNGEERAKGNILERFSAQQFPDLHSELNLSSLELGDSALYFCASSVDPGRNTEAFFGQGTRLTVV.

This clonotype was recorded many times. CDR3 nucleotide sequence: TGTGCCAGCAGTTTAAGATCCGGGACACCAATCCTCTATGGCTACACCTTC. Amino acids: CASSLRSGTPILYGYTF. The chain is built from TRBV27 and TRBJ1-2; tentatively, D is TRBD1 (6 bases). CDR3 length equals 17 residues. Trimming took off 2 bases at V and 4 bases at J, with 20 bases between the two ends. The germline V gene has CDR1 MNHEY and CDR2 SMNVEV (reference sequence).

V is TRBV27 and J is TRBJ2-6; 10 nucleotides agree with TRBD1. The CDR3 extends over 16 amino acids. Germline V gives CDR1 MNHEY, CDR2 SMNVEV (reference sequence). V lost 6 bases and J lost 4; bases outside the gene matches: 6. CDR3 sequence reads: CASRLTGGSGANVLTF. In nucleotides, the CDR3 is TGTGCCAGCAGATTGACAGGGGGCTCCGGGGCCAACGTCCTGACTTTC.